What follows are 32 T cell receptor beta chains derived from one specimen sequenced in a study of shared clonotypes between healthy human individuals. Using immunoSEQ multiplex PCR, the repertoire was profiled, and TCRdb retains in-frame clones only, with some absent. The table has about 2.4 million clones, roughly 93% seen once. Input material: naive CD4+ T cells from PBMCs. Subset of the sample: CD45RA+ positively selected. Receptor source: a man in his late teens or twenties in good health. Some clones in this sample may be carry-over from other donors' samples.

The chain joins TRBV6-5 to TRBJ2-7; D unresolved. Germline V CDR1 and CDR2: MNHEY, SVGAGI. V dropped 4 bases and J dropped 3 bases, with 4 bases sitting between them. This CDR3 is 11 amino acids long. In DNA, the CDR3 is TGTGCCAGCAGTTCCATCTACGAGCAGTACTTC. This codes for CASSSIYEQYF.

As to this clone: Other DNA sequences in this sample translate to the same CDR3. The gene calls are TRBV10-3 and TRBJ1-2; a weak D match, TRBD1 (6 bases). V was cut by 3 bases and J by 4 bases, with 9 bases left in between. Germline V gene lookup returns CDR1 ENHRY and CDR2 SYGVKD. This CDR3 spans 13 amino acids. The CDR3 region has the DNA TGTGCCATCAGTGAAACAGGGTCCTATGGCTACACCTTC. It is translated as CAISETGSYGYTF.

The rearrangement uses TRBV5-1 and TRBJ2-1; D is perhaps TRBD1 or TRBD2 (5 bases each). Germline loops: CDR1 SGHRS, CDR2 YFSETQ. The length of the CDR3 is 17 residues. Trimming stripped 4 bases from V and 5 bases from J, with 22 bases between. The CDR3 is CASSPGGPSLKHNEQFF. CDR3 nucleotides: TGCGCCAGCAGCCCTGGGGGTCCTAGCCTAAAGCACAATGAGCAGTTCTTC.

J is TRBJ2-7 and V is TRBV10-3; TRBD2 aligns across 16 bases. The germline CDR1 and CDR2 sequences are ENHRY and SYGVKD. The V and J ends lost 2 bases and 4 bases, in that order; junction bases with no gene match: 5. The length of the CDR3 is 17 residues. This CDR3 reads CAISEGTSGRAPYEQYF. CDR3 nucleotide sequence: TGTGCCATCAGTGAGGGGACTAGCGGGAGGGCCCCGTACGAGCAGTACTTC.

The V gene is TRBV6-5, the J gene TRBJ2-7, with TRBD2 matching over 7 bases. CDR1 and CDR2 from the germline V gene are MNHEY and SVGAGI. This CDR3 comprises 14 residues. V dropped 8 bases and J dropped 3; count of bases not matched to a gene: 10. The CDR3 nucleotides are TGTGCCAGCCGCCGTACTAGCGCCTACTACGAGCAGTACTTC. It translates to CASRRTSAYYEQYF.

This CDR3 reads CASSYSGFGYEQYF. The DNA of the CDR3 is TGTGCCAGCAGTTACTCTGGCTTCGGCTACGAGCAGTACTTC. The rearrangement uses TRBV6-5 and TRBJ2-7; D is unclear. Trimming shortened V by 0 bases and J by 3 bases, and 9 bases separated the two germline ends. Germline-derived CDR1 and CDR2 are MNHEY and SVGAGI. The length of the CDR3 is 14 residues.

The chain employs TRBV11-2 and TRBJ1-5; 8 bases are shared with TRBD1. CDR1 and CDR2 from the germline V gene are SGHAT and FQNNGV. V gave up 0 bases and J gave up 9 bases; unmatched junction bases: 1. This CDR3 has 13 amino acids. The CDR3 loop is CASSLEGTGPQHF. In DNA form, the CDR3 reads TGTGCCAGCAGCTTAGAAGGGACAGGGCCCCAGCATTTT. Full variable domain (rest looked up from reference TRBV11-2 and TRBJ1-5): EAGVAQSPRYKIIEKRQSVAFWCNPISGHATLYWYQQILGQGPKLLIQFQNNGVVDDSQLPKDRFSAERLKGVDSTLKIQPAKLEDSAVYLCASSLEGTGPQHFGDGTRLSIL.

The V gene is TRBV10-1, the J gene TRBJ2-1; D is perhaps TRBD1 or TRBD2 (5 bases each). Trimming pared 5 bases from V and 8 bases from J, leaving 22 bases between. The CDR3 has 16 residues. From germline, CDR1 is WNHNN and CDR2 SYGVQD (reference sequence). CDR3 in amino acids: CASSPRRDQGLHEQFF. The DNA for the CDR3 is TGCGCCAGCAGTCCGCGCCGGGACCAGGGCCTCCATGAGCAGTTCTTC.

With regard to this clone: In the same sample, other DNA sequences code for this CDR3. The V and J genes are TRBV18 and TRBJ2-2, with 8 bases identical to TRBD2. The germline V gene has CDR1 KGHSH and CDR2 LQKENI. The CDR3 runs 14 residues. After removal of 3 bases from V and 3 bases from J, the junction contained 0 bases not matched to a gene. For the CDR3, the DNA is TGTGCCAGCTCACCGCGGGAGGACACCGGGGAGCTGTTTTTT. Amino acid sequence: CASSPREDTGELFF.

The CDR3 sequence: CASSGGTSQPQHF. CDR3 nucleotides: TGTGCCAGCTCAGGGGGAACGAGTCAGCCCCAGCATTTT. V usage is TRBV18 and J usage is TRBJ1-5, with D tentatively TRBD1 (5 bases). Per germline, CDR1 KGHSH and CDR2 LQKENI. The CDR3 sequence is 13 residues long. V was shortened by 5 bases and J by 6 bases, with 11 bases between the two germline ends.

The V and J genes are TRBV25-1 and TRBJ2-7, with a tentative D call TRBD2 (5 bases). Germline V gives CDR1 MGHDK, CDR2 SYGVNS. The length of the CDR3 is 14 residues. Trimming took 1 base from V and 3 from J, leaving 10 bases between them. The CDR3 here is CASSESVSVYEQYF. CDR3 bases: TGTGCCAGCAGTGAATCTGTTAGCGTCTACGAGCAGTACTTC.

The J gene is TRBJ2-7, the V gene TRBV2; D assignment may be TRBD1 or TRBD2 (5 bases each). CDR3 length: 15 amino acids. CDR1 and CDR2 (germline): SNHLY, FYNNEI. V lost 8 bases to trimming and J lost 3 bases, with 20 bases between them. The CDR3 coding sequence is TGTGCCAGCCGTCGGCTTAGGGACGGCGACTACGAGCAGTACTTC. This codes for CASRRLRDGDYEQYF.

On this clone: Within the sample, other DNA sequences also encode this same CDR3. The rearrangement uses TRBV5-4 and TRBJ2-5; no definite D call. Trimming left V 1 base short and J 5 bases short, with 9 bases between. The CDR3 runs 13 residues. CDR1 and CDR2 (germline): SGHNT, YYREEE (reference sequence). The chain's CDR3 is CASSLSVRETQYF. The CDR3 coding sequence is TGTGCCAGCAGCTTGTCGGTCCGTGAGACCCAGTACTTC. The entire variable domain, with the rest obtained from reference TRBV5-4 and TRBJ2-5, is as follows: ETGVTQSPTHLIKTRGQQVTLRCSSQSGHNTVSWYQQALGQGPQFIFQYYREEENGRGNFPPRFSGLQFPNYSSELNVNALELDDSALYLCASSLSVRETQYFGPGTRLLVL.

V is TRBV28 and J is TRBJ2-4, with 7 bases aligning to TRBD1. V lost 8 bases, J lost 6 bases, and 16 bases stayed unmatched. CDR1 is MDHEN, CDR2 SYDVKM, per germline. This CDR3 has 16 residues. The CDR3 DNA follows: TGTGCCAGCCATCCGAACAGGGGTTATTCGGCAAACATTCAGTACTTC. Its translation is CASHPNRGYSANIQYF.

V is TRBV10-3 and J is TRBJ1-6; D unclear. V dropped 6 bases and J dropped 5 bases, with 8 bases sitting between them. CDR1 and CDR2 (germline): ENHRY, SYGVKD. This CDR3 contains 13 residues. This CDR3 is CAIRGWDNSPLHF. The CDR3 coding sequence is TGTGCCATCAGGGGCTGGGATAATTCACCCCTCCACTTT.

The chain recombines TRBV7-2 with TRBJ2-7; 10 bases fit TRBD1. Trimming cost V 1 base and J 3 bases; bases outside gene matches: 3. This CDR3 is built from 15 residues. Germline CDR1 and CDR2: SGHTA and FQGNSA. The CDR3 sequence: CASSLGGTGVYEQYF. Here the CDR3 DNA reads TGTGCCAGCAGCTTAGGAGGGACAGGGGTCTACGAGCAGTACTTC.

The V gene is TRBV5-1, the J gene TRBJ1-2; D ambiguous. The length of the CDR3 is 14 residues. V was trimmed by 2 bases and J by 0 bases, leaving 8 bases between them. Germline-derived CDR1 and CDR2 are SGHRS and YFSETQ. The CDR3 sequence: CASSLLKPNYGYTF. Here the CDR3 DNA reads TGCGCCAGCAGCTTATTAAAACCTAACTATGGCTACACCTTC.

The chain combines TRBV5-6 with TRBJ1-1; D might be TRBD1 (5 bases). This CDR3 contains 15 residues. With 1 base removed from V and 3 bases from J, the gap between germline ends came to 13 bases. The germline gives CDR1 SGHDT, CDR2 YYEEEE. The CDR3 DNA reads as TGTGCCAGCAGCTTGATGGGGGGACGATACACTGAAGCTTTCTTT. This gives the protein CASSLMGGRYTEAFF.

V gene TRBV28 combines with J gene TRBJ2-5; a possible D gene is TRBD2 (7 bases). The DNA end is more similar to TRBJ2-7, so the J call may be wrong. Germline CDR1 and CDR2: MDHEN and SYDVKM. The CDR3 loop spans 14 amino acids. The CDR3 DNA is TGTGCCAGCAGTTTCGGGGGGCTTGCCTACGAGCAGTACTTC. Its protein is CASSFGGLAYEQYF.

The chain is built from TRBV6-6 and TRBJ2-7, with D perhaps TRBD2 (5 bases). The length of the CDR3 is 13 residues. The germline V gene has CDR1 MNHNY and CDR2 SVGAGI (reference sequence). V was clipped by 7 bases and J by 3 bases, with 13 bases between them. CDR3 loop: CASTTGDFYEQYF. CDR3 bases: TGTGCCAGCACCACCGGGGATTTCTACGAGCAGTACTTC.

The chain combines TRBV15 with TRBJ1-1; D is uncertain. CDR1 and CDR2 from the germline V gene are LNHNV and YYDKDF (reference sequence). Trimming left V 1 base short and J 4 bases short, with 7 bases between. The CDR3 loop spans 13 amino acids. As DNA, the CDR3 is TGTGCCACCAGCAGAGGGTCGGGCACTGAAGCTTTCTTT. Translation gives CATSRGSGTEAFF.

This chain uses TRBV5-4 with TRBJ1-2; possible D gene TRBD1, 6 bases. The V gene lost 4 bases and the J gene lost 8 bases, with 21 bases spanning the gap. Germline-derived CDR1 and CDR2 are SGHNT and YYREEE (reference sequence). This CDR3 comprises 15 residues. The DNA of the CDR3 is TGTGCCAGCAGCCCCATGACAGGACCTCTTGGGGGCTACACCTTC. Its translation is CASSPMTGPLGGYTF. Combining the CDR3 with reference TRBV5-4 and TRBJ1-2 gives the whole variable domain ETGVTQSPTHLIKTRGQQVTLRCSSQSGHNTVSWYQQALGQGPQFIFQYYREEENGRGNFPPRFSGLQFPNYSSELNVNALELDDSALYLCASSPMTGPLGGYTFGSGTRLTVV.

A remark on this clone: This sample also contains other DNA sequences that code for the same CDR3. The V and J genes are TRBV5-1 and TRBJ2-7; 9 nucleotides match TRBD2. The CDR3 has 15 residues. Germline-derived CDR1 and CDR2 are SGHRS and YFSETQ. The junction had 3 bases not matched to a gene; V was cut back by 0 bases and J by 2 bases. The CDR3: CASSLDAGGPYEQYF. The CDR3 DNA reads as TGCGCCAGCAGCTTGGACGCGGGAGGGCCCTACGAGCAGTACTTC.

This chain uses TRBV5-6 with TRBJ1-1, with D possibly TRBD1 on 6 matching bases. This CDR3 has 15 residues. V was shortened by 0 bases and J by 2 bases, with 11 bases between the two germline ends. Germline V gene lookup returns CDR1 SGHDT and CDR2 YYEEEE. Written as DNA, the CDR3 is TGTGCCAGCAGCTTGGTCGACAGGCTAAACACTGAAGCTTTCTTT. Protein: CASSLVDRLNTEAFF.

The chain recombines TRBV28 with TRBJ2-2, with no clear D. Germline V gene lookup returns CDR1 MDHEN and CDR2 SYDVKM. The CDR3 has 13 amino acids. V was cut by 8 bases and J by 1 base, with 8 bases left in between. This CDR3 is CASWIRNTGELFF. In DNA, the CDR3 is TGTGCCAGCTGGATTCGGAACACCGGGGAGCTGTTTTTT.

The chain combines TRBV11-3 with TRBJ2-1; 13 bases fit TRBD2. After removal of 0 bases from V and 8 bases from J, the junction contained 10 bases not matched to a gene. The CDR3 totals 18 residues. Germline V lookup: CDR1 SGHNT, CDR2 YENEEA. The chain's CDR3 is CASSLEAPGTSGIYEQFF. CDR3 nucleotides: TGTGCCAGCAGCTTAGAAGCTCCGGGGACTAGCGGGATCTATGAGCAGTTCTTC. Looking up the rest from reference TRBV11-3 and TRBJ2-1 gives the full variable domain: EAGVVQSPRYKIIEKKQPVAFWCNPISGHNTLYWYLQNLGQGPELLIRYENEEAVDDSQLPKDRFSAERLKGVDSTLKIQPAELGDSAVYLCASSLEAPGTSGIYEQFFGPGTRLTVL.

This chain links TRBV7-9 with TRBJ1-1, with no clear D. Germline CDR1 SEHNR, CDR2 FQNEAQ (reference sequence). The germline V and J ends were trimmed by 0 bases and 1 base, with 15 bases remaining between them. This CDR3 is built from 17 residues. CDR3 region: CASSLAPPLYSNTEAFF. For the CDR3, the DNA is TGTGCCAGCAGCTTAGCTCCTCCCCTTTACTCGAACACTGAAGCTTTCTTT.

The rearrangement joins TRBV28 to TRBJ2-5, with 10 positions matching TRBD2. V lost 1 base, J lost 3 bases, and 5 bases stayed unmatched. Germline V gene data show CDR1 as MDHEN and CDR2 as SYDVKM. This CDR3 region has 16 residues. The CDR3 sequence is CASSLYLAGVKETQYF. DNA for the CDR3: TGTGCCAGCAGTTTATATCTAGCGGGAGTGAAAGAGACCCAGTACTTC.

This clone showed up just once. The chain couples TRBV28 to TRBJ1-2; D might be TRBD1 (6 bases). Germline V gives CDR1 MDHEN, CDR2 SYDVKM. CDR3 length equals 13 residues. Trimming removed 3 bases at V and 9 bases at J, with 14 bases between. CDR3 residues: CASSFAGVGSYTF. The CDR3 DNA sequence: TGTGCCAGCAGTTTTGCAGGGGTAGGAAGCTACACCTTC.

In the case of this clone: The sample carries other DNA sequences with the same CDR3. The rearrangement joins TRBV7-2 to TRBJ1-2; D remains ambiguous. The CDR3 is 13 residues long. Trimming removed 1 base at V and 2 bases at J, with 5 bases between. Looked up from germline, CDR1 is SGHTA and CDR2 is FQGNSA. The CDR3 reads CASSLGANYGYTF. The CDR3, as DNA: TGTGCCAGCAGCTTAGGGGCGAACTATGGCTACACCTTC.

The chain is built from TRBV27 and TRBJ2-7; no reliable D call. The germline CDR1 and CDR2 sequences are MNHEY and SMNVEV (reference sequence). The V end lost 3 bases, the J end lost 2 bases, and 8 bases lay between the germline ends. This CDR3 spans 13 amino acids. The CDR3 spells CASSLPGTYEQYF. CDR3 sequence (DNA): TGTGCCAGCAGTTTGCCGGGTACCTACGAGCAGTACTTC.

This chain links TRBV7-3 with TRBJ2-7; D is possibly TRBD1 or TRBD2 (5 bases each). The V gene's germline CDR1 is SGHTA and CDR2 FQGTGA. Trimming took 3 bases from V and 9 from J, leaving 12 bases between them. CDR3 length equals 12 residues. This chain's CDR3 is CASSFPGTPQYF. CDR3 bases: TGTGCCAGCAGCTTCCCCGGGACGCCGCAGTACTTC. Variable domain in full (rest from reference TRBV7-3 and TRBJ2-7): GAGVSQTPSNKVTEKGKYVELRCDPISGHTALYWYRQSLGQGPEFLIYFQGTGAADDSGLPNDRFFAVRPEGSVSTLKIQRTERGDSAVYLCASSFPGTPQYFGPGTRLTVT.